What follows is one T cell receptor beta chain and its context. Its antigen remains unidentified. The time point denotes: blood 4 weeks post-SBRT, at nephrectomy. Treatment here: 15 Gy SBRT to primary tumor, nephrectomy 4 weeks later. Nephrectomy followed 15 Gy stereotactic body radiation by 4 weeks. Blood was sampled at baseline, 2 weeks and 4 weeks after SBRT. The tumor was a clear cell renal cell carcinoma. The data were produced by immunoSEQ multiplex PCR, yet TCRdb's version contains in-frame clones alone and is incomplete. Of approximately 65,000 clones listed, roughly 80% are singletons. The sample originates from a study of radiation and T cells in renal cell carcinoma. General study results and limits: In blood, top tumor clones expanded by 2 weeks, shrinking by 4.

J lost 8 bases, V lost 1 base, and 6 bases had no gene match. The CDR3 length is 17 residues. Germline CDR1 PRHDT, CDR2 FYEKMQ (reference sequence). The V call is TRBV13, the J call TRBJ2-1; 15 nucleotides match TRBD2. This clonotype was sampled from a man aged 60 to 75 with renal cell carcinoma. This material consisted of blood, taken from a patient whose treatment included radiotherapy and nephrectomy. Written as DNA, the CDR3 is TGTGCCAGCAGCTTAGCGCGGACTAGCGGGAGGGGAGATGAGCAGTTCTTC. Amino acid sequence: CASSLARTSGRGDEQFF.